Described below is a single TCR beta chain sequence and its context. The data were taken from a study of OX40 agonist ivuxolimab in advanced cancers. Assay: immunoSEQ multiplex PCR; the TCRdb copy retains only in-frame clones and omits some. The data show 65,000 to 90,000 clones, roughly 82% seen once. The germline V gene has CDR1 SNHLY and CDR2 FYNNEI. Trimming took 4 bases from V and 1 from J, leaving 10 bases between them. The CDR3 extends over 15 amino acids. This receptor was identified in an adult with an advanced solid tumor such as melanoma, head and neck, liver or kidney cancer. The chain employs TRBV2 and TRBJ1-4; D not resolved. Material: CD4+ or CD8+ T cells sorted from blood, obtained in a trial of the OX40 agonist ivuxolimab. In nucleotides, the CDR3 is TGTGCCAGCAGTGTGTATCGGCTAACTAATGAAAAACTGTTTTTT. Residues: CASSVYRLTNEKLFF.